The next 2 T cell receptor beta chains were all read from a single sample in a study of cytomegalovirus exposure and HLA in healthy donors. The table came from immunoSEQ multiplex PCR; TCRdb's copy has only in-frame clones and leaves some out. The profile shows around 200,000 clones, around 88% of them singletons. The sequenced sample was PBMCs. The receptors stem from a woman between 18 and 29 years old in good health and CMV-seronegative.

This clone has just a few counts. The CDR3 region has the DNA TGCGCCAGCAGCACTGATGCGGGAGGAGACTACGAGCAGTACTTC. This codes for CASSTDAGGDYEQYF. The chain uses TRBV4-1 and TRBJ2-7; 8 bases match TRBD2. CDR1 and CDR2 (germline): MGHRA, YSYEKL. V lost 5 bases, J lost 3 bases, and 9 bases stayed unmatched. This CDR3 comprises 15 residues.

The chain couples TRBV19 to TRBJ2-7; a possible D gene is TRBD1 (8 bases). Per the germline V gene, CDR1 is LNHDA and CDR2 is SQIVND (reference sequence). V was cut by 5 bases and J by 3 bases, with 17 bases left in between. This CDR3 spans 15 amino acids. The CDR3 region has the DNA TGTGCCAGTAGTTCGGTGACAGGGGAGGGCTACGAGCAGTACTTC. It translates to CASSSVTGEGYEQYF.